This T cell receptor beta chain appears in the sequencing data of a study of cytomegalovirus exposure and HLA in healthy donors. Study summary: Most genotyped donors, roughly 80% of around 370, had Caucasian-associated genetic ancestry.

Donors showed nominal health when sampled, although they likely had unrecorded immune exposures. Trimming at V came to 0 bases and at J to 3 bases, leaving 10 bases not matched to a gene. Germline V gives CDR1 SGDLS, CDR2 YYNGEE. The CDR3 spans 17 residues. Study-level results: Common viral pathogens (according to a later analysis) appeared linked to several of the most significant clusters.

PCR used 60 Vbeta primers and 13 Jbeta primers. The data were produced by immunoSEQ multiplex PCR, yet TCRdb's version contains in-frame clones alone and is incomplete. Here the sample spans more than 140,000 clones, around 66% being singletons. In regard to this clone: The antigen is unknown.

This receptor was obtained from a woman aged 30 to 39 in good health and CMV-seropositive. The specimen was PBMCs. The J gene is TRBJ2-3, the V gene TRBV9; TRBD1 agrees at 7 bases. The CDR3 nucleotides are TGTGCCAGCAGCGTAGGCCCCCTAGGGGGCGTAACAGATACGCAGTATTTT. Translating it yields CASSVGPLGGVTDTQYF.